Detailed here is one T cell receptor (beta chain). The record originates from a study of identical twins. The V and J ends lost 10 bases and 0 bases, in that order; junction bases with no gene match: 9. This CDR3 spans 15 amino acids. Each CDR3 protein is one row after TCRdb ran MiXCR on the 5' RACE reads. The sample records hundreds of thousands of distinct CDR3 sequences, 7.5% being singletons. The sample was also linked to a second study, of yellow fever vaccine responses in identical twins.

The rearrangement uses TRBV12-3 or TRBV12-4 and TRBJ1-3; 7 positions match TRBD1. This TCR came from a woman under 30 in good health. The sample comprised memory (CD45RO+) T cells sorted from blood. The DNA of the CDR3 is TGTGCCACCTCCCAACAGGGGAGCTCTGGAAACACCATATATTTT. Protein product: CATSQQGSSGNTIYF.